This TCR beta chain was identified in a study of human T cells and chemical hapten exposure. Whole-study results and caveats: Against controls, expanded TCRs gave rise to significantly more large CDR3 similarity clusters. Expanded TCR counts at PT1 went up together with patch test score, a positive correlation.

V was cut by 0 bases and J by 0 bases, with 12 bases left in between. There are 16 residues in the CDR3. Germline lookup yields CDR1 SGHVS and CDR2 FQNEAQ. About this clonotype itself: Its antigen is not known.

In TCRdb, the RACE reads were re-called with MiXCR into one record per CDR3 protein. The repertoire holds tens of thousands of distinct CDR3 sequences, with more than 8% as singletons. Time point noted: patch test 1, 2 weeks after DPC sensitization. Specified treatment: therapeutic diphenylcyclopropenone sensitization with weekly scalp DPC. The chain couples TRBV7-8 to TRBJ2-7, with D maybe TRBD2 (6 bases). The sample was whole blood, taken in connection with sensitization to the hapten diphenylcyclopropenone (DPC). This clonotype was obtained from a woman in her thirties or forties with alopecia areata. Some clones in this sample may be carry-over from other donors' samples. Here the CDR3 reads CASSLAPGLLSYEQYF. The CDR3 nucleotides read TGTGCCAGCAGCTTAGCGCCGGGACTGCTCTCCTACGAGCAGTACTTC.